This TCR beta chain was retrieved from a study of T cell responses to AZD1222 COVID-19 vaccine. TCRdb keeps only in-frame clones here, not all; method: immunoSEQ multiplex PCR. The sample has about 110,000 clones, approximately 88% seen once. The CDR3 has 15 amino acids. Trimming removed 6 bases at V and 0 bases at J, with 13 bases between. Germline CDR1 and CDR2: KGHSH and LQKENI. This clonotype originated in an adult in good health. This chain connects TRBV18 to TRBJ2-3; perhaps TRBD1 as D (6 bases). The sample here was peripheral blood, taken on day 0 of AZD1222 vaccination. CDR3 in DNA: TGTGCCAGCTCCCTCACAGGGCCGAGCACAGATACGCAGTATTTT. Translating gives CASSLTGPSTDTQYF.